What follows is one T cell receptor (beta chain) and its context. Its antigen is still unknown. The sample is drawn from a study of T cells expressing NK-cell markers (dated by TCRdb to 2018 to 2021). Regarding the complete study: About 8 donors provided sorted CD3+CD56+NKG2C+, CD3+CD56+NKG2C- and CD3+CD56-NKG2C+ T-cell subsets, whose TCR beta-chain repertoires were profiled. Of the eight sequenced donors, seven were found to be HCMV-seropositive and one was found to be HCMV-seronegative. Libraries were sequenced as 2 x 150 bp reads on Illumina HiSeq 2000/2500, MiSeq or NextSeq. The study sequenced eight donors, all healthy volunteers chosen at random: three men and five women.

Sequencing was performed on an Illumina HiSeq 2000. TCR beta cDNA libraries were prepared using 5'RACE template switching, which introduced a universal primer site and unique molecular identifiers. cDNA synthesis was primed from the TCR beta constant segment, followed by two successive PCR amplification steps. Processing in the source paper ran as follows. MIGEC was used to demultiplex reads and group reads by UMI, and MiTCR was used to assemble and quantify clonotypes. To remove erroneous sequences, TCR cDNA sequences were retained only when supported by two or more reads. The tcR package was used for downstream repertoire analysis, and clonotypes were matched between fractions using CDR3 nucleotide sequence together with V segment. VDJmatch was used to annotate antigen specificity against VDJdb, with one amino acid substitution in CDR3 allowed. TCRdb reprocessed the reads, reporting each CDR3 protein sequence once and no DNA. It is TCRdb's table, rather than the study itself, that gives the V and J calls and clone size. This sample's table carries over 100,000 distinct CDR3 sequences. Of the sample, roughly 20% falls within the top ten clones.

HCMV serostatus was determined by detecting HCMV-specific IgG in serum with a commercial ELISA kit. Peripheral blood mononuclear cells were isolated from blood by Ficoll density gradient centrifugation. What the research found in general, with its limitations: It remained unclear whether the expanded NKG2C-expressing T cell clones were specific for HCMV antigens. For six donors, the dominant CD3+CD56+NKG2C+ clonotypes were among the top 10 CD8+ clonotypes and accounted for about 1.0-7.5% of CD8+ T cells. Those dominant clonotypes were again the most abundant among CD3+CD56-NKG2C+ cells in a few donors, at 28.3-60.1%.

The CDR3 covers 15 residues, taking in both the cysteine and the phenylalanine. The coding DNA is unavailable. For CDR1 and CDR2, the germline V gene (reference sequence) lists MNHEY and SMNVEV. The rearranged chain carries TRBV27 and TRBJ2-3; the D call of TRBD2 rests on TCRdb alone, since no DNA is present to check it. Sample: blood T cells: a sorted CD56 or NKG2C T cell subset, CD4+ or CD8+ T cells, or bulk PBMC T cells (not recorded which). The clonotype was recovered from a woman aged 18 to 69 in good health. For the CDR3, the sequence is CASKGLAGVGDTQYF.